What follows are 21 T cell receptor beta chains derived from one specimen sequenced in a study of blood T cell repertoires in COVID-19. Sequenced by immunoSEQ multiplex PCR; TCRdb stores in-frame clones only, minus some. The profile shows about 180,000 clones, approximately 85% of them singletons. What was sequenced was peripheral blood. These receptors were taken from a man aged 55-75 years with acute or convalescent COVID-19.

The CDR3, as DNA: TGTGCCAGTAGTACGACGACAGGGGCTTATTCACCCCTCCACTTT. Amino acid sequence: CASSTTTGAYSPLHF. This chain joins TRBV19 and TRBJ1-6; 8 bases agree with TRBD1. V gave up 4 bases and J gave up 8 bases; unmatched junction bases: 7. The CDR3 runs to 15 residues. Per germline, CDR1 LNHDA and CDR2 SQIVND (reference sequence). Using reference TRBV19 and TRBJ1-6 for the parts outside the CDR3, the full variable domain is DGGITQSPKYLFRKEGQNVTLSCEQNLNHDAMYWYRQDPGQGLRLIYYSQIVNDFQKGDIAEGYSVSREKKESFPLTVTSAQKNPTAFYLCASSTTTGAYSPLHFGNGTRLTVT.

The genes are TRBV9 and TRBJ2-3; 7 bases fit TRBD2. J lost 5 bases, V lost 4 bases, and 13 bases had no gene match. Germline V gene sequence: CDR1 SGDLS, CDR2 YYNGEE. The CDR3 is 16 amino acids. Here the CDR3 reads CASSSYLGLERDTQYF. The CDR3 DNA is TGTGCCAGCAGCTCTTACCTCGGACTAGAGCGAGATACGCAGTATTTT.

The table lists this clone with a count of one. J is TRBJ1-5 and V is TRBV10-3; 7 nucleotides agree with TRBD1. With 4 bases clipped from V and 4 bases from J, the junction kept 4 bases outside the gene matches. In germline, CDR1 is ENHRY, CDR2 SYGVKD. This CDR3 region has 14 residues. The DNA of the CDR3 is TGTGCCATCAGTGCGGGGACAGTGAATCAGCCCCAGCATTTT. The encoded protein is CAISAGTVNQPQHF.

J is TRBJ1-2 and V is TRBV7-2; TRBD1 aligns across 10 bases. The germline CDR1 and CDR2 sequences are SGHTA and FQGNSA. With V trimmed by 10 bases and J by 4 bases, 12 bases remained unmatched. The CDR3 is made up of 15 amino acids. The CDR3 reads CAIRRTGQGTYGYTF. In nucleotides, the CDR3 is TGTGCCATCCGAAGGACGGGACAGGGGACCTATGGCTACACCTTC.

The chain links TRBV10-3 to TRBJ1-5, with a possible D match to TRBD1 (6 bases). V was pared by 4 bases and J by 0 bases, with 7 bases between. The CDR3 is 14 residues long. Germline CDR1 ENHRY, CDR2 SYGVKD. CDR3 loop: CAISGDTSNQPQHF. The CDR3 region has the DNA TGTGCCATCAGTGGGGACACTAGCAATCAGCCCCAGCATTTT.

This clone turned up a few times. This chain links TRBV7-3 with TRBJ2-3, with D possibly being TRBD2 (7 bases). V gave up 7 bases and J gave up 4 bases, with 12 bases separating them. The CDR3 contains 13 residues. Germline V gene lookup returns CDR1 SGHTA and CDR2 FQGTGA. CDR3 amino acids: CASKRDMSDTQYF. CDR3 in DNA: TGTGCCAGCAAGCGGGACATGTCAGATACGCAGTATTTT.

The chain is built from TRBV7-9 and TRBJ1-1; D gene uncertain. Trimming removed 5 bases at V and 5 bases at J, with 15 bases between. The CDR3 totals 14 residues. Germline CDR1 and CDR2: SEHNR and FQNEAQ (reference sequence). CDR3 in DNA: TGTGCCAGCAGCCCACAGTGGGCAGTGACTGAAGCTTTCTTT. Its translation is CASSPQWAVTEAFF.

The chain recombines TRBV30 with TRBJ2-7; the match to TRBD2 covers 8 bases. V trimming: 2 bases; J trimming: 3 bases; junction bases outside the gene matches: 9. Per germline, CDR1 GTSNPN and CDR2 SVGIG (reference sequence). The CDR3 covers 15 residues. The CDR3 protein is CAWSRGSGIHYEQYF. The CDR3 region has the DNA TGTGCCTGGAGTCGGGGTAGCGGGATCCACTACGAGCAGTACTTC.

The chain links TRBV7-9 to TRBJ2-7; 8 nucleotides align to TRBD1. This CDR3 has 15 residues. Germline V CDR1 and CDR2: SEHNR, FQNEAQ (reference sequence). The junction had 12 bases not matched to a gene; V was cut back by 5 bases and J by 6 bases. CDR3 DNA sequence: TGTGCCAGCAGCCTAAACGTAGACAGGGGAAGCGAGCAGTACTTC. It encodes CASSLNVDRGSEQYF.

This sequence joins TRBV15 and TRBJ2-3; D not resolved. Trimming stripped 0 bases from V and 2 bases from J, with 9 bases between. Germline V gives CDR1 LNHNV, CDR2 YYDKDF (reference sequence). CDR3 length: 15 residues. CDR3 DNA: TGTGCCACCAGCAGAGATCGGTCCCCCACAGATACGCAGTATTTT. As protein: CATSRDRSPTDTQYF.

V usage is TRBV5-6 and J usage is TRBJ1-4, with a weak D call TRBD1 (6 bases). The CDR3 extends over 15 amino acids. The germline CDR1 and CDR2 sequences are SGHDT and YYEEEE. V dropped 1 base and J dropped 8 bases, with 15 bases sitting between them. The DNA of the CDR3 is TGTGCCAGCAGCTTGACGGGACCGGGGGGCGAAAAACTGTTTTTT. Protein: CASSLTGPGGEKLFF.

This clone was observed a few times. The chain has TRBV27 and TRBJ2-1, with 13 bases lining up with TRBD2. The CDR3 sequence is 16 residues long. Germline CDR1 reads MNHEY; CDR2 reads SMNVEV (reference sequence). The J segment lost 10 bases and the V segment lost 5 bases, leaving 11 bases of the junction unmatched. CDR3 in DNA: TGTGCCAGCAGTCACCCGGGACTAGCGGGGTTGAGGGAGCAGTTCTTC. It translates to CASSHPGLAGLREQFF.

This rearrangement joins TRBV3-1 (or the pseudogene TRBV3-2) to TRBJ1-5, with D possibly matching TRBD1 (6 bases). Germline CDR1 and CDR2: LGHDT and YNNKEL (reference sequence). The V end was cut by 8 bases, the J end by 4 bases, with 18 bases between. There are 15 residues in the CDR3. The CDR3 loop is CASVDRAGENQPQHF. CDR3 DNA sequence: TGTGCCAGCGTGGATAGGGCAGGGGAAAATCAGCCCCAGCATTTT.

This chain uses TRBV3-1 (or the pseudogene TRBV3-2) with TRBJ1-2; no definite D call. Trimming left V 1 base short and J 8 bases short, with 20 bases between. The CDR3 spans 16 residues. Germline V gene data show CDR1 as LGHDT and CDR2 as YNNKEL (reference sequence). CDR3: CASSQGDTTRTNGYTF. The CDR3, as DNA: TGTGCCAGCAGCCAAGGAGATACGACCAGAACTAACGGCTACACCTTC.

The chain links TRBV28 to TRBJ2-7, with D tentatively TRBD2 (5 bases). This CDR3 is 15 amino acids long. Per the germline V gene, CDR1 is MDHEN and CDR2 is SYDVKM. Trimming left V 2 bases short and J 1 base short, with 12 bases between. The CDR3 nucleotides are TGTGCCAGCAGTTTAGGTGGGAGTCGTTCCTACGAGCAGTACTTC. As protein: CASSLGGSRSYEQYF. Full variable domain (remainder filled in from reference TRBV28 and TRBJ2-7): DVKVTQSSRYLVKRTGEKVFLECVQDMDHENMFWYRQDPGLGLRLIYFSYDVKMKEKGDIPEGYSVSREKKERFSLILESASTNQTSMYLCASSLGGSRSYEQYFGPGTRLTVT.

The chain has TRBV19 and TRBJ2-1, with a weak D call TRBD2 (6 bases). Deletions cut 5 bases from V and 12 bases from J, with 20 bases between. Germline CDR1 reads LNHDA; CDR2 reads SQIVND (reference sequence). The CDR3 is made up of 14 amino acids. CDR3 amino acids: CASSPARSTEGQFF. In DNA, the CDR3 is TGTGCCAGTAGTCCCGCCCGTTCGACGGAGGGGCAGTTCTTC.

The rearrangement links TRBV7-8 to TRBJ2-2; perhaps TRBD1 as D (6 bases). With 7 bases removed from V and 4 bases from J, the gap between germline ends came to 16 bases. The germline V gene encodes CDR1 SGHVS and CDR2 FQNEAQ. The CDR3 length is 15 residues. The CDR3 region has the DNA TGTGCCAGCAACAGAGAGGGGGTGGGCACCGGGGAGCTGTTTTTT. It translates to CASNREGVGTGELFF.

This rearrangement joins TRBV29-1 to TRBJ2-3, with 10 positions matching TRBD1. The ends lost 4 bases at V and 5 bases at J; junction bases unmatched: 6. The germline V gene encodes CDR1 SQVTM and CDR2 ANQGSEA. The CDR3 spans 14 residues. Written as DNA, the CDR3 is TGCAGCGTTGGGACAGGGGGAGGGCTAGATACGCAGTATTTT. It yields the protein CSVGTGGGLDTQYF.

The DNA of the CDR3 is TGTGCCAGCAGACAAGGGAGCGGGAGTGAAGCTTTCTTT. Its translation is CASRQGSGSEAFF. The chain is built from TRBV28 and TRBJ1-1, with D unclear. V shed 6 bases and J shed 7 bases, with 15 bases lying between them. Germline assignment: CDR1 MDHEN and CDR2 SYDVKM. This CDR3 contains 13 residues.

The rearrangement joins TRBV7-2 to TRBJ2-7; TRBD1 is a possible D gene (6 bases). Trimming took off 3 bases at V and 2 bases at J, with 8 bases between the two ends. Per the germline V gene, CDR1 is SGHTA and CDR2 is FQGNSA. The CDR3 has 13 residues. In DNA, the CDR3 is TGTGCCAGCAGCTTTCCAGGGGCCTACGAGCAGTACTTC. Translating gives CASSFPGAYEQYF.

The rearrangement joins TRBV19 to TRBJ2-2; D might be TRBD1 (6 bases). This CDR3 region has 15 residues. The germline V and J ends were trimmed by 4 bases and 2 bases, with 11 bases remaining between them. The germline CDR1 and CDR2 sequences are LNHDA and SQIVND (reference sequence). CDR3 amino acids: CASSTGQINTGELFF. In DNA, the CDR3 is TGTGCCAGTAGTACCGGACAGATTAACACCGGGGAGCTGTTTTTT.